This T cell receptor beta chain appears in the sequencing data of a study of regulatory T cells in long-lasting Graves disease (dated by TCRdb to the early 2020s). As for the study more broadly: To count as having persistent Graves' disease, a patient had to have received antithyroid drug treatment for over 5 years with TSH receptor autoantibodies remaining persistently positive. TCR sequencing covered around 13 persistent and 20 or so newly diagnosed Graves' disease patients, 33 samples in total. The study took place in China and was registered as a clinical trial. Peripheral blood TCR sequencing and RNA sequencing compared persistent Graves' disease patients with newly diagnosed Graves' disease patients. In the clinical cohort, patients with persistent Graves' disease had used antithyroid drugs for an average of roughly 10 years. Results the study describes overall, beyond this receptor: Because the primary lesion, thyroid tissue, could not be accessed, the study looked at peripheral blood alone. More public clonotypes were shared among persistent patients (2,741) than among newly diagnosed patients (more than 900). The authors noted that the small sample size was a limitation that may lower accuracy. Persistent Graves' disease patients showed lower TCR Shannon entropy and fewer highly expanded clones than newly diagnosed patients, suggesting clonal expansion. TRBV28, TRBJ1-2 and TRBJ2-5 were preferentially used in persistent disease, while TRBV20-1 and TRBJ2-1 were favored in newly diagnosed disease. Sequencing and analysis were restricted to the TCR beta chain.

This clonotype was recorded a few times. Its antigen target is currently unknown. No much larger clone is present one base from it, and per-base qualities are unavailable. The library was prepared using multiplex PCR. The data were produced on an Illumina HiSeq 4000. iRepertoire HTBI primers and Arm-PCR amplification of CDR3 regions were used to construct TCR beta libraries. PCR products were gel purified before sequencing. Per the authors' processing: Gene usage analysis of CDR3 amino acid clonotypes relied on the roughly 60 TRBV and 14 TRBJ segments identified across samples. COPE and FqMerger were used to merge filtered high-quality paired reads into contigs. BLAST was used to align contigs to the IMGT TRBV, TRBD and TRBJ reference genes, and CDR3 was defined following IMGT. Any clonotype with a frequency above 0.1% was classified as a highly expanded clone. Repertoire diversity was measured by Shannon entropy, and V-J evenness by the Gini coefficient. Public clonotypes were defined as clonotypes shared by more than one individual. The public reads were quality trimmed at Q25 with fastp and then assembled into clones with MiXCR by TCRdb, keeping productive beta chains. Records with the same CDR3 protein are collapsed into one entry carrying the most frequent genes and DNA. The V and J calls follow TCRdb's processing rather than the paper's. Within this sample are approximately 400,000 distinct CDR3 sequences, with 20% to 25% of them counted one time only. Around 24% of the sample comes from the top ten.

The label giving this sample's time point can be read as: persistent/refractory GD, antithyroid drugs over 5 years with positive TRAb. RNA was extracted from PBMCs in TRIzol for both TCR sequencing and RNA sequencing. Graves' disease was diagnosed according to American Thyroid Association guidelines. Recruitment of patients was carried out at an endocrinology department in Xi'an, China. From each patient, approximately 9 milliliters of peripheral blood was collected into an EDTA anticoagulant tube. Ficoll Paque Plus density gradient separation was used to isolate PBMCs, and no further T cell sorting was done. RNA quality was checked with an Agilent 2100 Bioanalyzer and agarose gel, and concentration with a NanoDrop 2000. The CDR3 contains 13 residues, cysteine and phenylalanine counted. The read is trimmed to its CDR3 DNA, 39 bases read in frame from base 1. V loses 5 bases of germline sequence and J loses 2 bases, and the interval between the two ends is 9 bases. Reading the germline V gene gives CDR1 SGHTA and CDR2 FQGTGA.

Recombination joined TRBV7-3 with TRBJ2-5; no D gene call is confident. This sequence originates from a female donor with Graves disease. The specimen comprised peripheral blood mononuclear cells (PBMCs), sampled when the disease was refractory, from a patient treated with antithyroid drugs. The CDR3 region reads CASSTSNQETQYF. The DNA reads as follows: TGTGCCAGCAGCACCTCGAATCAAGAGACCCAGTACTTC.